These 14 T cell receptor beta chains were all obtained from the same sample, sequenced in a study of regulatory T cells in long-lasting Graves disease. iRepertoire HTBI primers and Arm-PCR of CDR3 regions built TCR beta libraries. TCRdb reanalysed the multiplex PCR reads using MiXCR and keeps one entry per CDR3 protein. The sample shows 350,000 to 550,000 distinct CDR3 sequences, 15% to 20% of them seen only once. The time point: newly diagnosed GD, antithyroid drugs for less than 3 months. Extracted PBMC RNA gave rise to the TCR library. This same sample was also part of a study on T cells in Graves' hyperthyroidism and ophthalmopathy.

This sample comprised peripheral blood mononuclear cells (PBMCs), obtained at new diagnosis, from a patient treated with antithyroid drugs. These receptors came from a woman aged 18 to 35 with Graves disease.

This clonotype was seen only a few times. The chain carries TRBV7-2 and TRBJ2-7, with TRBD2 matching over 10 bases. Trimming removed 5 bases from V and 0 bases from J; junction bases left unmatched: 4. Germline V gene sequence: CDR1 SGHTA, CDR2 FQGNSA. This CDR3 is 15 amino acids long. The CDR3 region is CASSQSGRGSYEQYF. CDR3 DNA sequence: TGTGCCAGCAGCCAGAGCGGGAGGGGCTCCTACGAGCAGTACTTC.

This clonotype has a count of ten or more. The J gene is TRBJ2-1, the V gene TRBV11-3; 13 bases align to TRBD2. Germline CDR1 SGHNT, CDR2 YENEEA. CDR3 size: 15 residues. After removal of 1 base from V and 13 bases from J, the junction contained 7 bases not matched to a gene. The CDR3 DNA reads as TGTGCCAGCAGCTTAGCGTCGACTAGCGGGAGGCCCCAGTTCTTC. It encodes CASSLASTSGRPQFF.

This clonotype was counted many times. V gene TRBV13 combines with J gene TRBJ2-1, with 7 bases fitting TRBD2. V lost 5 bases to trimming and J lost 9 bases; unmatched junction nucleotides: 4. Germline V CDR1 and CDR2: PRHDT, FYEKMQ (reference sequence). This CDR3 comprises 12 residues. This CDR3 is CASSDPGGEQFF. DNA of the CDR3: TGTGCCAGCAGCGACCCGGGGGGTGAGCAGTTCTTC. Looking up the rest from reference TRBV13 and TRBJ2-1 gives the full variable domain: AAGVIQSPRHLIKEKRETATLKCYPIPRHDTVYWYQQGPGQDPQFLISFYEKMQSDKGSIPDRFSAQQFSDYHSELNMSSLELGDSALYFCASSDPGGEQFFGPGTRLTVL.

CDR3 in DNA: TGTGCCAGCAGTTACTCGCCCCTTAACTATGACCGAAATGAGCAGTTCTTC. The encoded protein is CASSYSPLNYDRNEQFF. This chain connects TRBV6-6 to TRBJ2-1; D unresolved. The CDR3 loop spans 17 amino acids. The germline CDR1 and CDR2 sequences are MNHNY and SVGAGI (reference sequence). Trimming left V 0 bases short and J 7 bases short, with 19 bases between.

This clonotype was seen at least ten times. The chain employs TRBV5-1 and TRBJ2-1; the match to TRBD1 covers 9 bases. Germline-derived CDR1 and CDR2 are SGHRS and YFSETQ. The CDR3 is 15 amino acids. The V gene end was trimmed by 9 bases and the J gene end by 4 bases; junction bases not matched to a gene: 11. This CDR3 is CATRETGGIYNEQFF. CDR3 nucleotides: TGCGCCACCCGAGAAACAGGGGGCATTTACAATGAGCAGTTCTTC.

This clonotype showed up many times. The chain is built from TRBV12-3 or TRBV12-4 and TRBJ1-4; 7 nucleotides align to TRBD1. Trimming cost V 5 bases and J 7 bases; bases outside gene matches: 4. The CDR3 totals 13 residues. As DNA, the CDR3 is TGTGCCAGCAGTGGAGGGACAGCTGAAAAACTGTTTTTT. Amino acids: CASSGGTAEKLFF.

The chain recombines TRBV4-3 with TRBJ1-4; D is possibly TRBD1 (5 bases). Per germline, CDR1 LGHNA and CDR2 YSLEER. The CDR3 covers 16 residues. Trimming pared 0 bases from V and 6 bases from J, leaving 14 bases between. CDR3 amino acids: CASSQDTYRDDEKLFF. As DNA, the CDR3 is TGCGCCAGCAGCCAAGACACTTACCGGGACGATGAAAAACTGTTTTTT.

This clonotype was seen ten or more times. This chain uses TRBV28 with TRBJ2-3; TRBD2 matches at 7 bases. Germline lookup yields CDR1 MDHEN and CDR2 SYDVKM. J lost 1 base, V lost 7 bases, and 17 bases had no gene match. The length of the CDR3 is 18 residues. This chain's CDR3 is CASTTEGFRGLRTDTQYF. CDR3 bases: TGTGCCAGCACAACGGAGGGGTTTAGGGGACTACGCACAGATACGCAGTATTTT.

This clonotype appeared many times. The chain recombines TRBV6-1 with TRBJ2-7; TRBD1 matches at 9 bases. Germline CDR1 is MNHNS and CDR2 is SASEGT. With 5 bases clipped from V and 2 bases from J, the junction kept 4 bases outside the gene matches. The CDR3 runs to 14 residues. The CDR3 protein is CASSQDRGPYEQYF. Written as DNA, the CDR3 is TGTGCCAGCAGTCAGGACAGGGGCCCCTACGAGCAGTACTTC.

This clonotype was recorded at least ten times. The chain carries TRBV12-3 or TRBV12-4 and TRBJ2-1; 8 nucleotides line up with TRBD2. Trimming removed 2 bases from V and 5 bases from J; junction bases left unmatched: 2. This CDR3 has 14 amino acids. CDR3 in DNA: TGTGCCAGCAGTTTATGGACTAGCAACAATGAGCAGTTCTTC. Translating it yields CASSLWTSNNEQFF.

This clonotype was seen ten or more times. Here the CDR3 DNA reads TGTGCCAGCAGCCAACTAGCGGGAGGTTACCATGAGCAGTTCTTC. Its protein is CASSQLAGGYHEQFF. The chain is built from TRBV7-3 and TRBJ2-1; 12 nucleotides agree with TRBD2. This CDR3 contains 15 residues. The ends lost 5 bases at V and 8 bases at J; junction bases unmatched: 7. Germline V gives CDR1 SGHTA, CDR2 FQGTGA. The full variable domain, rest sourced from reference TRBV7-3 and TRBJ2-1, is GAGVSQTPSNKVTEKGKYVELRCDPISGHTALYWYRQSLGQGPEFLIYFQGTGAADDSGLPNDRFFAVRPEGSVSTLKIQRTERGDSAVYLCASSQLAGGYHEQFFGPGTRLTVL.

This clonotype was picked up many times. The chain joins TRBV20-1 to TRBJ2-1; 10 nucleotides match TRBD2. Trimming took 4 bases from V and 2 from J; bases not matched to a gene: 5. CDR3 size: 15 residues. Germline CDR1 DFQATT, CDR2 SNEGSKA (reference sequence). CDR3 residues: CSAIRTSGPYNEQFF. The CDR3 DNA follows: TGCAGTGCTATTAGGACTAGCGGCCCCTACAATGAGCAGTTCTTC.

This clonotype was seen at least ten times. This sequence joins TRBV18 and TRBJ2-5; 8 bases agree with TRBD2. The CDR3 totals 15 residues. Germline CDR1 reads KGHSH; CDR2 reads LQKENI. The J segment lost 5 bases and the V segment lost 0 bases, leaving 5 bases of the junction unmatched. The CDR3 loop is CASSPPSGRWETQYF. The CDR3 DNA reads as TGTGCCAGCTCACCACCAAGCGGGAGATGGGAGACCCAGTACTTC.

This clonotype was recorded at least ten times. J is TRBJ2-7 and V is TRBV3-1; D gene unclear. The CDR3 totals 14 residues. In germline, CDR1 is LGHDT, CDR2 YNNKEL (reference sequence). V was trimmed by 2 bases and J by 2 bases, leaving 10 bases between them. The CDR3 reads CASSQFGLAYEQYF. CDR3 nucleotides: TGTGCCAGCAGCCAATTCGGCTTGGCCTACGAGCAGTACTTC.